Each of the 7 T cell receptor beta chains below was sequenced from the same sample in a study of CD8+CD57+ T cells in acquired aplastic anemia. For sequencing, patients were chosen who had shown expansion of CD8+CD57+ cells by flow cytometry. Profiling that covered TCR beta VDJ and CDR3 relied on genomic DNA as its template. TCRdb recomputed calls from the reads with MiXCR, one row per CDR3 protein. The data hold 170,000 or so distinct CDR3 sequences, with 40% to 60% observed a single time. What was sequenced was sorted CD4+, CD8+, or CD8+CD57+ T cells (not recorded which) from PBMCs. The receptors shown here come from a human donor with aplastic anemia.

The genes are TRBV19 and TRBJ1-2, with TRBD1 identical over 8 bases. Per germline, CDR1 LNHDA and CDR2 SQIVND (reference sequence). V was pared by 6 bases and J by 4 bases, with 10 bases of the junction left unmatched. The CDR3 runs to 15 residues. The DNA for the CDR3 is TGTGCCAGTAGCGGACAGGGTGGGGAGTCCTATGGCTACACCTTC. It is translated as CASSGQGGESYGYTF. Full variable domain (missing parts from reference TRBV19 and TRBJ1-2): DGGITQSPKYLFRKEGQNVTLSCEQNLNHDAMYWYRQDPGQGLRLIYYSQIVNDFQKGDIAEGYSVSREKKESFPLTVTSAQKNPTAFYLCASSGQGGESYGYTFGSGTRLTVV.

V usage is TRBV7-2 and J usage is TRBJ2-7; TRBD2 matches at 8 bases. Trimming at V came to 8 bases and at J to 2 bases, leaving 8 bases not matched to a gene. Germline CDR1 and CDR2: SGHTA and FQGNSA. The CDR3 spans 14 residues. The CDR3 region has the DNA TGTGCCAGCGGGTCAAGCGGGGGAACCTACGAGCAGTACTTC. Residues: CASGSSGGTYEQYF.

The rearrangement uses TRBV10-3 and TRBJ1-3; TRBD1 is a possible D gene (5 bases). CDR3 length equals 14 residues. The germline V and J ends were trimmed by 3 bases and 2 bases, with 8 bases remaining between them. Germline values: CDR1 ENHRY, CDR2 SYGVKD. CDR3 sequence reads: CAISDGGAGNTIYF. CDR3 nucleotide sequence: TGTGCCATCAGTGATGGGGGAGCTGGAAACACCATATATTTT.

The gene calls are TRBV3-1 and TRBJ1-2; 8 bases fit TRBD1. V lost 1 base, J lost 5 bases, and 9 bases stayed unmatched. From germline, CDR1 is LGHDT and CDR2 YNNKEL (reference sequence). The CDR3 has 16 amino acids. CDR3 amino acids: CASSQVQGAPLYGYTF. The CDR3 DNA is TGTGCCAGCAGCCAAGTTCAGGGGGCCCCTTTATATGGCTACACCTTC.

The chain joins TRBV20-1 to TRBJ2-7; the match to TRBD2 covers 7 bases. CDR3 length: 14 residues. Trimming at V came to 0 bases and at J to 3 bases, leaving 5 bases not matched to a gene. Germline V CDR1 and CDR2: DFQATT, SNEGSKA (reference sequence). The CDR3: CSARDLRESYEQYF. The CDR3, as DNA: TGCAGTGCTAGAGATTTGCGGGAGAGCTACGAGCAGTACTTC.

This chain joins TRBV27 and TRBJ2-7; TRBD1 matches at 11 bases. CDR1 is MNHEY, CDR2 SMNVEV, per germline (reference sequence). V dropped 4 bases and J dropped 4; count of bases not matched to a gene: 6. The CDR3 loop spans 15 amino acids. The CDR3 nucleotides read TGTGCCAGCAGTTCCCGGGACAGGGGGAATTACGAGCAGTACTTC. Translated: CASSSRDRGNYEQYF.

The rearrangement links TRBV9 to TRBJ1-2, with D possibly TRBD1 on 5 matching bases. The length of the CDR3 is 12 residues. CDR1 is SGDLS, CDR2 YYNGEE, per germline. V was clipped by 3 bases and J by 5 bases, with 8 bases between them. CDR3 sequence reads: CASSGDSYGYTF. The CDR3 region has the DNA TGTGCCAGCAGCGGAGACAGTTATGGCTACACCTTC.